The clone carrying this TCR beta chain was counted a few times. Clones were read by immunoSEQ multiplex PCR, and TCRdb kept only the in-frame ones, dropping some. The table includes about 120,000 clones, about 93% detected once. This CDR3 spans 13 amino acids. V was cut by 5 bases and J by 10 bases, with 14 bases left in between. From germline, CDR1 is MDHEN and CDR2 SYDVKM. The data originate from a study of T cell responses to AZD1222 COVID-19 vaccine. The input for sequencing was peripheral blood, taken 28 days after the second dose of the MenACWY control vaccine. The receptor was derived from an adult who received the MenACWY meningococcal vaccine as a control. V is TRBV28 and J is TRBJ1-4; tentatively, D is TRBD1 (5 bases). The CDR3 DNA is TGTGCCAGCAGTCAGGGTCGCGCCGGAAAACTGTTTTTT. Its protein product is CASSQGRAGKLFF.